This T cell receptor beta chain was sequenced in a study of blood T cell repertoires in COVID-19. Turning to the study itself: Samples came from the United States, Italy and Spain, spanning acute and convalescent COVID-19. T cells, B-cell-depleted T cells, or PBMCs supplied cDNA or gDNA.

Germline CDR1 SGHAT, CDR2 FQNNGV. This CDR3 spans 13 amino acids. The ends were cut back, 0 bases at V and 2 bases at J, with 4 bases in the middle. This clone is medium-sized in the sample. This specimen includes other DNA sequences encoding the same CDR3. Original processing methods: Amplification of reference gene primers provided the estimated nucleated cell counts. Method: immunoSEQ multiplex PCR; TCRdb's copy keeps in-frame clones and lacks some. The DNA gave D and trimming, while V, J and clone size come from that table. Counted here are fewer than 250,000 clones, 86% occurring once; the ten biggest clones make up around 1.5%.

This receptor was obtained from a woman aged 55 to 70 who had recovered from COVID-19. Sequenced input: peripheral blood. V is TRBV11-2 and J is TRBJ1-1; no definite D call. The CDR3: CASSLDPNTEAFF. The CDR3 nucleotides are TGTGCCAGCAGCTTAGACCCTAACACTGAAGCTTTCTTT. Full variable domain (missing parts from reference TRBV11-2 and TRBJ1-1): EAGVAQSPRYKIIEKRQSVAFWCNPISGHATLYWYQQILGQGPKLLIQFQNNGVVDDSQLPKDRFSAERLKGVDSTLKIQPAKLEDSAVYLCASSLDPNTEAFFGQGTRLTVV.